This entry features one T cell receptor beta chain sequence. This sample is part of a study of blood T cell repertoires in COVID-19. Overall study: The United States, Italy and Spain were the sources of the acute and convalescent COVID-19 samples. Nucleic acid was either cDNA or gDNA, and it came from T cells, B-cell-depleted T cells, or PBMCs.

Source study methods: Using reference gene primer amplification, nucleated cell counts were estimated. Some clones are missing from TCRdb's copy, which holds only in-frame ones; the method was immunoSEQ multiplex PCR. D and trimming come from the DNA, and the V and J calls and clone size come from that table. The repertoire consists of approximately 280,000 clones, with around 88% occurring once and the leading ten covering about 4.6%. The CDR3 covers 16 residues. J is TRBJ1-3 and V is TRBV21-1; the D call TRBD1 from the table was never checked on the DNA. TRBV21-1 is assigned pseudogene status. The sequence was obtained from a man aged 35-49 years with acute or convalescent COVID-19. The sequenced material came from peripheral blood. This chain's CDR3 is CASSADRGQGMDTIYF. Written as DNA, the CDR3 is TGTGCCAGCAGCGCGGACAGGGGGCAGGGGATGGACACCATATATTTT.